This T cell receptor (beta chain) was obtained from a study of blood T cell repertoires in COVID-19. As for the study in general: Sites across the United States, Italy and Spain contributed samples from acute and convalescent COVID-19. PBMCs, B-cell-depleted T cells, or T cells provided the cDNA or gDNA that made up the material.

How the authors handled the data: Reference gene primer amplification yielded estimated nucleated cell counts. Clones were sequenced by immunoSEQ multiplex PCR, and TCRdb holds only the in-frame ones, with some missing. V and J calls and clone size are given by that table; D and trimming were obtained from the DNA. The profile shows 50,000 to 55,000 clones, almost 85% of them singletons. The V and J ends lost 0 bases and 4 bases, in that order; junction bases with no gene match: 8. CDR3 size: 17 residues. The germline gives CDR1 SGHNT, CDR2 YYREEE (reference sequence). Sequencing input: peripheral blood. The sequence came from a human donor in a cohort sampled during active COVID-19. This rearrangement joins TRBV5-4 to TRBJ2-3; TRBD2 matches 10 bases. The CDR3 loop is CASSLAFEREGPDTQYF. CDR3 DNA sequence: TGTGCCAGCAGCTTGGCATTTGAGCGGGAGGGCCCAGATACGCAGTATTTT.